The rows below give T cell receptor beta chains drawn from one sample of a study of blood T cell repertoires in COVID-19. Assay used: immunoSEQ multiplex PCR; TCRdb lists only in-frame clones, some missing. The table has some 120,000 clones, 80% to 90% seen once. Sequenced input: peripheral blood. All receptors come from a man aged 80 or over with active or convalescent COVID-19. Each CDR3 is given with its conserved first and last residue. The D gene is left open where the match is weak. Rows give clone size only sometimes, using once, few, many, or a class for an expanded clone.

v_gene: TRBV5-1
j_gene: TRBJ1-3
abundance: -
d_gene: TRBD1
CDR3aa: CASSLMESGTAGNTIYF
CDR3nt: TGCGCCAGCAGCTTGATGGAGTCCGGGACAGCTGGAAACACCATATATTTT

v_gene: TRBV19
j_gene: TRBJ1-5
abundance: once
d_gene: TRBD1
CDR3aa: CASRPLLDRDNQPQHF
CDR3nt: TGTGCCAGTAGACCTTTACTCGACAGGGACAATCAGCCCCAGCATTTT

v_gene: TRBV4-3
j_gene: TRBJ2-2
abundance: -
d_gene: -
CDR3aa: CASSHDWNTGELFF
CDR3nt: TGCGCCAGCAGCCACGACTGGAACACCGGGGAGCTGTTTTTT

v_gene: TRBV6-5
j_gene: TRBJ2-7
abundance: -
d_gene: TRBD1
CDR3aa: CASKPIPGQNYEQYF
CDR3nt: TGTGCCAGCAAACCCATCCCGGGACAGAACTACGAGCAGTACTTC

v_gene: TRBV29-1
j_gene: TRBJ1-2
abundance: -
d_gene: TRBD1
CDR3aa: CSVDKQGDGYTF
CDR3nt: TGCAGCGTTGACAAGCAGGGGGATGGCTACACCTTC

v_gene: TRBV6-6
j_gene: TRBJ1-6
abundance: -
d_gene: TRBD1
CDR3aa: CASSRTLQGAQSNSPLHF
CDR3nt: TGTGCCAGCAGTCGCACCCTACAGGGGGCGCAGAGTAATTCACCCCTCCACTTT

v_gene: TRBV4-2
j_gene: TRBJ2-5
abundance: once
d_gene: TRBD2
CDR3aa: CASSQVIAGGLYQETQYF
CDR3nt: TGTGCCAGCAGCCAAGTCATAGCGGGGGGTCTCTACCAAGAGACCCAGTACTTC

v_gene: TRBV27
j_gene: TRBJ1-1
abundance: -
d_gene: -
CDR3aa: CASSSTVNTEAFF
CDR3nt: TGTGCCAGCAGTTCGACAGTGAACACTGAAGCTTTCTTT

v_gene: TRBV18
j_gene: TRBJ1-2
abundance: once
d_gene: -
CDR3aa: CASSPASPAANYGYTF
CDR3nt: TGTGCCAGCTCACCTGCATCCCCAGCGGCTAACTATGGCTACACCTTC

v_gene: TRBV7-9
j_gene: TRBJ2-1
abundance: -
d_gene: -
CDR3aa: CASSLAGLNNEQFF
CDR3nt: TGTGCCAGCAGCTTAGCCGGTTTGAACAATGAGCAGTTCTTC

v_gene: TRBV6-2/TRBV6-3
j_gene: TRBJ2-2
abundance: few
d_gene: -
CDR3aa: CASSTGIWRTGELFF
CDR3nt: TGTGCCAGCAGCACAGGGATTTGGAGAACCGGGGAGCTGTTTTTT

v_gene: TRBV11-2
j_gene: TRBJ1-4
abundance: once
d_gene: -
CDR3aa: CASSQNRGDNEKLFF
CDR3nt: TGTGCCAGCAGCCAAAACCGCGGCGATAATGAAAAACTGTTTTTT

v_gene: TRBV5-4
j_gene: TRBJ2-5
abundance: few
d_gene: -
CDR3aa: CASSEDSYQETQYF
CDR3nt: TGTGCCAGCAGCGAGGACAGTTACCAAGAGACCCAGTACTTC

v_gene: TRBV7-2
j_gene: TRBJ2-5
abundance: -
d_gene: TRBD2
CDR3aa: CASSSRGGGETQYF
CDR3nt: TGTGCCAGCAGCTCACGCGGGGGGGGAGAGACCCAGTACTTC

v_gene: TRBV6-2/TRBV6-3
j_gene: TRBJ2-7
abundance: -
d_gene: TRBD1
CDR3aa: CASSPWGTGPYEQYF
CDR3nt: TGTGCCAGCAGTCCCTGGGGGACAGGCCCCTACGAGCAGTACTTC

v_gene: TRBV7-2
j_gene: TRBJ1-3
abundance: -
d_gene: TRBD1
CDR3aa: CASSYDRGAGNTIYF
CDR3nt: TGTGCCAGCAGCTACGACAGGGGGGCTGGAAACACCATATATTTT

v_gene: TRBV7-9
j_gene: TRBJ1-4
abundance: once
d_gene: -
CDR3aa: CASSHTMANEKLFF
CDR3nt: TGTGCCAGCAGCCACACCATGGCTAATGAAAAACTGTTTTTT

v_gene: TRBV10-1
j_gene: TRBJ1-6
abundance: -
d_gene: -
CDR3aa: CASSESRSFRSSYNSPLHF
CDR3nt: TGCGCCAGCAGTGAGTCAAGGAGTTTCCGGAGCTCCTATAATTCACCCCTCCACTTT

v_gene: TRBV19
j_gene: TRBJ2-1
abundance: -
d_gene: TRBD1
CDR3aa: CASSIDRASNEQFF
CDR3nt: TGTGCCAGTAGTATTGACAGGGCGTCCAATGAGCAGTTCTTC

v_gene: TRBV29-1
j_gene: TRBJ1-4
abundance: -
d_gene: -
CDR3aa: CSVEQSTNEKLFF
CDR3nt: TGCAGCGTTGAACAGTCAACTAATGAAAAACTGTTTTTT

v_gene: TRBV28
j_gene: TRBJ2-3
abundance: -
d_gene: -
CDR3aa: CASSRSQGEDTQYF
CDR3nt: TGTGCCAGCAGTCGATCACAGGGAGAAGATACGCAGTATTTT

v_gene: TRBV6-6
j_gene: TRBJ1-4
abundance: -
d_gene: -
CDR3aa: CASSAQGRLVEKLFF
CDR3nt: TGTGCCAGCAGTGCGCAGGGGAGATTGGTCGAAAAACTGTTTTTT

v_gene: TRBV6-5
j_gene: TRBJ2-5
abundance: once
d_gene: TRBD2
CDR3aa: CASKQIGGVQETQYF
CDR3nt: TGTGCCAGCAAACAGATCGGGGGGGTTCAAGAGACCCAGTACTTC

v_gene: TRBV19
j_gene: TRBJ1-3
abundance: -
d_gene: TRBD1
CDR3aa: CASTSLGGQGAGNTIYF
CDR3nt: TGTGCCAGTACTTCGCTTGGCGGGCAGGGGGCTGGAAACACCATATATTTT

v_gene: TRBV6-5
j_gene: TRBJ1-1
abundance: -
d_gene: -
CDR3aa: CASSYFGSAEAFF
CDR3nt: TGTGCCAGCAGTTATTTTGGGAGCGCTGAAGCTTTCTTT

v_gene: TRBV24-1
j_gene: TRBJ2-1
abundance: -
d_gene: TRBD2
CDR3aa: CATSDSGTSGYNEQFF
CDR3nt: TGTGCCACCAGTGACTCTGGGACTAGCGGATACAATGAGCAGTTCTTC

v_gene: TRBV19
j_gene: TRBJ1-4
abundance: -
d_gene: TRBD1
CDR3aa: CASSLRTGLGEKLFF
CDR3nt: TGTGCCAGTAGTCTCAGGACAGGGTTAGGTGAAAAACTGTTTTTT

v_gene: TRBV2
j_gene: TRBJ1-2
abundance: -
d_gene: -
CDR3aa: CASSEFLSYGYTF
CDR3nt: TGTGCCAGCAGTGAGTTCCTTTCCTATGGCTACACCTTC

v_gene: TRBV9
j_gene: TRBJ2-7
abundance: -
d_gene: TRBD1
CDR3aa: CASSGDRDEQYF
CDR3nt: TGTGCCAGCAGCGGGGACAGAGACGAGCAGTACTTC